This T cell receptor (beta chain) was found in a study of T cell changes during pregnancy in multiple sclerosis. Sequencing was performed with immunoSEQ multiplex PCR; in TCRdb, only in-frame clones are kept and a portion is missing. The sample includes about 110,000 clones, less than 95% seen only once; the top ten take over 1.5%. With V trimmed by 4 bases and J by 4 bases, 17 bases remained unmatched. Germline loops: CDR1 SGHRS, CDR2 YFSETQ. The length of the CDR3 is 17 residues. The rearrangement uses TRBV5-1 and TRBJ2-7; TRBD2 matches 7 bases. Sample: peripheral blood, taken before pregnancy. The receptor's source is a female donor with multiple sclerosis, enrolled in a pregnancy study. CDR3 sequence reads: CASSVSPGGSFVYEQYF. CDR3 sequence (DNA): TGCGCCAGCAGCGTTTCCCCCGGCGGGAGTTTTGTGTACGAGCAGTACTTC.